The 29 T cell receptor beta chains presented below share a single source sample, sequenced in a study of regulatory T cells in long-lasting Graves disease. Library construction for TCR beta used iRepertoire HTBI primers and Arm-PCR of CDR3 regions. TCRdb re-called the multiplex PCR reads through MiXCR, storing one row per CDR3 protein. The sample has 350,000 to 500,000 distinct CDR3 sequences; 14% are singletons. Time point meaning: newly diagnosed GD, antithyroid drugs for less than 3 months. PBMC RNA served as the TCR library source. These data also formed part of another study, on T cells in Graves' hyperthyroidism and ophthalmopathy.

The sample consisted of peripheral blood mononuclear cells (PBMCs), taken at new diagnosis, from a patient treated with antithyroid drugs. The receptors shown here come from a woman aged 45-59 years with Graves disease.

There are many counts of this clonotype. The V and J genes are TRBV11-1 and TRBJ2-1; tentatively, D is TRBD2 (6 bases). The V end was cut by 5 bases, the J end by 5 bases, with 13 bases between. Germline V gene data show CDR1 as SGHAT and CDR2 as FQDESV (reference sequence). The CDR3 loop spans 14 amino acids. The CDR3 DNA sequence: TGTGCCAGCAGCCCCTCCCCGGGGGACAATGAGCAGTTCTTC. As protein: CASSPSPGDNEQFF.

This clonotype was recorded at least ten times. V and J are TRBV2 and TRBJ1-1; D gene unclear. This CDR3 contains 12 residues. Germline V gene sequence: CDR1 SNHLY, CDR2 FYNNEI. The ends were cut back, 4 bases at V and 5 bases at J, with 8 bases in the middle. DNA of the CDR3: TGTGCCAGCAGTGCCCCCGGAACTGAAGCTTTCTTT. Its translation: CASSAPGTEAFF.

This chain uses TRBV30 with TRBJ2-7, with TRBD1 matching 8 bases. V lost 5 bases and J lost 0; bases outside the gene matches: 3. The CDR3 length is 13 residues. CDR1 is GTSNPN and CDR2 is SVGIG in the germline V gene (reference sequence). The chain's CDR3 is CAWADRGSYEQYF. CDR3 sequence (DNA): TGTGCCTGGGCTGACAGGGGCTCCTACGAGCAGTACTTC.

This clonotype appeared a few times. The rearrangement links TRBV2 to TRBJ2-7, with 12 bases lining up with TRBD2. Trimming cost V 5 bases and J 9 bases; bases outside gene matches: 5. Germline CDR1 reads SNHLY; CDR2 reads FYNNEI. The CDR3 is 13 amino acids. CDR3 residues: CASSTSGRWWQYF. The DNA for the CDR3 is TGTGCCAGCAGTACTAGCGGGAGGTGGTGGCAGTACTTC.

This clonotype was seen many times. CDR3 in DNA: TGTGCCAGCAGAACCCTACAGGAGAGCAATCAGCCCCAGCATTTT. Translated: CASRTLQESNQPQHF. The rearrangement links TRBV27 to TRBJ1-5, with a weak D call TRBD1 (5 bases). V lost 6 bases and J lost 1, with 13 bases in between. The length of the CDR3 is 15 residues. In germline, CDR1 is MNHEY, CDR2 SMNVEV (reference sequence).

Many counts were recorded for this clonotype. The V and J genes are TRBV7-9 and TRBJ2-4; 8 bases are shared with TRBD1. Germline loops: CDR1 SEHNR, CDR2 FQNEAQ (reference sequence). The V segment lost 5 bases and the J segment 1 base; nucleotides outside the gene matches: 4. This CDR3 is 15 amino acids long. CDR3 DNA sequence: TGTGCCAGCAGCGCGACAGGGGCCGCCAAAAACATTCAGTACTTC. It is translated as CASSATGAAKNIQYF.

This clonotype was seen a few times. This chain links TRBV30 with TRBJ2-5; possible D gene TRBD1, 6 bases. The ends were cut back, 0 bases at V and 5 bases at J, with 13 bases in the middle. Per germline, CDR1 GTSNPN and CDR2 SVGIG (reference sequence). This CDR3 spans 14 amino acids. CDR3 protein: CAWSVHRVMETQYF. In DNA, the CDR3 is TGTGCCTGGAGTGTACACAGGGTGATGGAGACCCAGTACTTC.

The CDR3 nucleotides read TGTGCCAGCAGCCGGGGACAGGGCGGAAACACCATATATTTT. Amino acids: CASSRGQGGNTIYF. The rearrangement joins TRBV7-2 to TRBJ1-3, with 9 bases identical to TRBD1. In germline, CDR1 is SGHTA, CDR2 FQGNSA. CDR3 length: 14 amino acids. The trim removed 5 bases at V and 4 bases at J, leaving 3 bases unmatched.

The J gene is TRBJ1-6, the V gene TRBV7-2; perhaps TRBD1 as D (6 bases). The CDR3 runs 13 residues. The germline V gene has CDR1 SGHTA and CDR2 FQGNSA. V lost 7 bases, J lost 10 bases, and 14 bases lay in between. CDR3 nucleotides: TGTGCCAGCACACAGGGCTCCGAGTCACCCCTCCACTTT. Amino acid sequence: CASTQGSESPLHF.

This clonotype was picked up many times. V usage is TRBV5-1 and J usage is TRBJ2-1; 11 bases fit TRBD2. CDR1 SGHRS and CDR2 YFSETQ come from the germline V gene. This CDR3 has 16 residues. V lost 3 bases and J lost 7; bases outside the gene matches: 9. The CDR3 region has the DNA TGCGCCAGCAGCTACTCCGGGACTAGCGGAGCAAATGAGCAGTTCTTC. As protein: CASSYSGTSGANEQFF.

This clonotype occurred many times. The genes are TRBV7-3 and TRBJ2-3; D uncertain. V gave up 4 bases and J gave up 7 bases, with 12 bases separating them. This CDR3 is 13 amino acids long. Germline values: CDR1 SGHTA, CDR2 FQGTGA. CDR3 nucleotide sequence: TGTGCCAGCAGCTCCTACACTTCTAATACGCAGTATTTT. Translation: CASSSYTSNTQYF.

Remarks on this clonotype: A much larger clone lies one base from this, so it may be a read error. The chain combines TRBV30 with TRBJ1-1; maybe TRBD1 (6 bases). The germline V and J ends were trimmed by 4 bases and 3 bases, with 18 bases remaining between them. Germline CDR1 reads GTSNPN; CDR2 reads SVGIG (reference sequence). This CDR3 comprises 15 residues. The CDR3 nucleotides read TGTGCCTGGAATAGACAGGATAAGAAGTACACTGAAGCTTTCTTT. This sequence encodes CAWNRQDKKYTEAFF.

This clonotype came up once. Because it lacks the conserved phenylalanine or tryptophan at the end, this CDR3 is likely a read error. The DNA is omitted, as the CDR3 cannot be located on it reliably, and the CDR3 follows TCRdb's listing. The chain employs TRBV11-2 and TRBJ2-5; the table's D call TRBD1 went unverified against the DNA. Germline V CDR1 and CDR2: SGHAT, FQNNGV. The CDR3 contains 15 residues when both ends are counted. The CDR3 spells CASSPLGQGAETQYV.

This clonotype appeared once. A single base separates this from a much larger clone, so it may be a read error. This chain joins TRBV6-1 and TRBJ2-1, with a tentative D call TRBD1 (5 bases). Germline V gives CDR1 MNHNS, CDR2 SASEGT. The V end lost 2 bases, the J end lost 10 bases, and 18 bases lay between the germline ends. The CDR3 runs 15 residues. This chain's CDR3 is CASSETDTSTYEQFF. CDR3 sequence (DNA): TGTGCCAGCAGTGAAACGGACACAAGTACCTACGAGCAGTTCTTC.

The rearrangement joins TRBV5-1 to TRBJ2-5; D might be TRBD2 (5 bases). The CDR3 sequence is 13 residues long. Germline loops: CDR1 SGHRS, CDR2 YFSETQ. Trimming took off 4 bases at V and 4 bases at J, with 11 bases between the two ends. The CDR3 region has the DNA TGCGCCAGCAGCCCTACTAGGCGAGAGACCCAGTACTTC. Its protein product is CASSPTRRETQYF.

Ten or more counts support this clonotype. The chain combines TRBV6-1 with TRBJ2-7, with 10 positions matching TRBD2. Germline loops: CDR1 MNHNS, CDR2 SASEGT. With V trimmed by 2 bases and J by 5 bases, 6 bases remained unmatched. The length of the CDR3 is 15 residues. CDR3 loop: CASSESLAGVHEQYF. Written as DNA, the CDR3 is TGTGCCAGCAGTGAATCTCTAGCGGGAGTCCACGAGCAGTACTTC.

This clonotype was observed at least ten times. This sequence joins TRBV3-1 and TRBJ2-3; 9 bases line up with TRBD2. The germline V gene has CDR1 LGHDT and CDR2 YNNKEL (reference sequence). The CDR3 loop spans 13 amino acids. The V segment lost 0 bases and the J segment 15 bases; nucleotides outside the gene matches: 7. The DNA of the CDR3 is TGTGCCAGCAGCCAAGATCCGGGACTAGCTCACTATTTT. It encodes CASSQDPGLAHYF.

This clonotype was observed many times. The chain recombines TRBV24-1 with TRBJ2-1; D perhaps matches TRBD1 (6 bases). Per the germline V gene, CDR1 is KGHDR and CDR2 is SFDVKD. The CDR3 runs 13 residues. V dropped 7 bases and J dropped 6 bases, with 12 bases sitting between them. The CDR3 nucleotides read TGTGCCACCAGACAGGGTGGGATCAATGAGCAGTTCTTC. It codes for CATRQGGINEQFF.

This chain uses TRBV5-1 with TRBJ1-1; D unclear. This CDR3 comprises 15 residues. With 0 bases removed from V and 2 bases from J, the gap between germline ends came to 11 bases. Germline CDR1 reads SGHRS; CDR2 reads YFSETQ. CDR3 nucleotides: TGCGCCAGCAGCTTGGCCCCGGACGGAAACACTGAAGCTTTCTTT. Protein product: CASSLAPDGNTEAFF. Drawing the rest from reference TRBV5-1 and TRBJ1-1, the complete variable domain is KAGVTQTPRYLIKTRGQQVTLSCSPISGHRSVSWYQQTPGQGLQFLFEYFSETQRNKGNFPGRFSGRQFSNSRSEMNVSTLELGDSALYLCASSLAPDGNTEAFFGQGTRLTVV.

This clonotype was seen a handful of times. This chain links TRBV7-9 with TRBJ2-7; D is perhaps TRBD1 (5 bases). There are 11 residues in the CDR3. Germline CDR1 reads SEHNR; CDR2 reads FQNEAQ (reference sequence). V lost 5 bases and J 6 bases, leaving 8 bases between the germline ends. CDR3 coding DNA: TGTGCCAGCAGCATCAGGGTCGAGCAGTACTTC. This sequence encodes CASSIRVEQYF.

V is TRBV28 and J is TRBJ2-3; D gene ambiguous. The V end lost 6 bases, the J end lost 4 bases, and 8 bases lay between the germline ends. Germline lookup yields CDR1 MDHEN and CDR2 SYDVKM. This CDR3 contains 12 residues. Written as DNA, the CDR3 is TGTGCCAGCAGCCGGAGATCAGATACGCAGTATTTT. Protein product: CASSRRSDTQYF.

This clonotype was picked up many times. The rearrangement uses TRBV12-3 or TRBV12-4 and TRBJ1-4, with 10 bases that match TRBD1. CDR3 length equals 14 residues. The ends lost 1 base at V and 10 bases at J; junction bases unmatched: 3. Written as DNA, the CDR3 is TGTGCCAGCAGTTTAGGACAGGGGGCGGGAAAACTGTTTTTT. Amino acid sequence: CASSLGQGAGKLFF.

As for this clonotype: An end of the junction does not agree with germline; a read error may underlie this. This chain joins TRBV6-5 and TRBJ2-1, with D tentatively TRBD2 (5 bases). Germline CDR1 reads MNHEY; CDR2 reads SVGAGI. The CDR3 extends over 16 amino acids. CDR3 DNA: TGTGCCAGCAGTGACTCGGGAACCCTCGGGTCCCATGAGCAGTTCTTC. The encoded protein is CASSDSGTLGSHEQFF.

There are many counts of this clonotype. V gene TRBV6-5 combines with J gene TRBJ2-3, with 12 bases aligning to TRBD2. Per germline, CDR1 MNHEY and CDR2 SVGAGI. This CDR3 comprises 16 residues. The V and J ends lost 3 bases and 6 bases, in that order; junction bases with no gene match: 7. This CDR3 is CASSYLLAGGADTQYF. CDR3 bases: TGTGCCAGCAGTTATCTGCTAGCGGGAGGGGCGGATACGCAGTATTTT.

On this clonotype: With a much larger clone just one base away, this may be a read error. This rearrangement joins TRBV28 to TRBJ2-3, with 7 bases fitting TRBD1. TRBJ2-1 matches the DNA end more closely, so the J call is doubtful. Germline-derived CDR1 and CDR2 are MDHEN and SYDVKM. The CDR3 consists of 14 residues. CDR3 region: CASEDGQDLYEQFF. CDR3 DNA: TGTGCCAGCGAGGACGGACAGGACTTGTACGAGCAGTTCTTC.

This clonotype was picked up a small number of times. The chain links TRBV19 to TRBJ2-7; tentatively, D is TRBD1 (6 bases). The CDR3 extends over 14 amino acids. Trimming removed 5 bases from V and 3 bases from J, with 14 bases in between. Germline loops: CDR1 LNHDA, CDR2 SQIVND (reference sequence). CDR3 DNA: TGTGCCAGTAGTTACCAGAGGGGGAACTACGAGCAGTACTTC. Translated, it gives CASSYQRGNYEQYF. Combining the CDR3 with reference TRBV19 and TRBJ2-7 gives the whole variable domain DGGITQSPKYLFRKEGQNVTLSCEQNLNHDAMYWYRQDPGQGLRLIYYSQIVNDFQKGDIAEGYSVSREKKESFPLTVTSAQKNPTAFYLCASSYQRGNYEQYFGPGTRLTVT.

This clonotype was observed a single time. A far bigger clonotype differs at one base, so this is likely a read error. The chain uses TRBV5-5 and TRBJ2-3; 8 positions match TRBD2. The V gene's germline CDR1 is SGHKS and CDR2 YYEKEE (reference sequence). The J segment lost 0 bases and the V segment lost 5 bases, leaving 14 bases of the junction unmatched. The CDR3 contains 18 residues. CDR3 loop: CASSPPPVAGSSTDTQYF. The DNA of the CDR3 is TGTGCCAGCAGTCCCCCTCCGGTAGCGGGATCAAGCACAGATACGCAGTATTTT.

The genes are TRBV5-1 and TRBJ1-3, with TRBD1 identical over 8 bases. V shed 4 bases, J shed 8 bases, and the junction held 5 bases outside the gene matches. Germline V CDR1 and CDR2: SGHRS, YFSETQ. CDR3 length: 13 amino acids. CDR3 residues: CASSQHRGDTIYF. CDR3 nucleotide sequence: TGCGCCAGCAGCCAACACAGGGGGGACACCATATATTTT.

This clonotype has more than one count but fewer than ten. At one of its ends the junction is not consistent with the germline gene, which may arise from a read error. This chain links TRBV10-3 with TRBJ2-3, with 8 nucleotides matching TRBD1. The CDR3 is 17 amino acids. Germline CDR1 and CDR2: ENHRY and SYGVKD. The CDR3 coding sequence is TGTGCCAGCAGTATCACCTCGACAGGGGTGGGCCCAGATACGCAGTATTTT. Its protein is CASSITSTGVGPDTQYF.